These 14 T cell receptor beta chains came from one sample sequenced in a study of T cells in Graves' hyperthyroidism and ophthalmopathy. Amplification of TCR beta CDR3 regions was performed using RNA transcripts as template. HTBI primers were the set used in a first-round RT-PCR of the TCR CDR3. MiXCR was run by TCRdb on the multiplex PCR reads, yielding one entry per CDR3 protein. The sample holds more than 350,000 distinct CDR3 sequences, 13% to 15% seen once. Input material: blood. Receptor source: a woman between 55 and 75 years old with Graves' ophthalmopathy.

This clonotype came up many times. The chain carries TRBV3-1 and TRBJ1-5; 9 bases fit TRBD1. Per the germline V gene, CDR1 is LGHDT and CDR2 is YNNKEL (reference sequence). CDR3 size: 16 residues. With V trimmed by 4 bases and J by 0 bases, 4 bases remained unmatched. DNA for the CDR3: TGTGCCAGCAGCCTGGGGACAGGGTATAGCAATCAGCCCCAGCATTTT. It specifies CASSLGTGYSNQPQHF. Looking up the rest from reference TRBV3-1 and TRBJ1-5 gives the full variable domain: DTAVSQTPKYLVTQMGNDKSIKCEQNLGHDTMYWYKQDSKKFLKIMFSYNNKELIINETVPNRFSPKSPDKAHLNLHINSLELGDSAVYFCASSLGTGYSNQPQHFGDGTRLSIL.

V usage is TRBV5-4 and J usage is TRBJ2-1, with TRBD2 matching 15 bases. The germline V gene has CDR1 SGHNT and CDR2 YYREEE (reference sequence). The CDR3 extends over 18 amino acids. V lost 0 bases to trimming and J lost 10 bases; unmatched junction nucleotides: 11. CDR3 DNA: TGTGCCAGCAGCTTGGACGGACTAGCGGGAGGGCCAGGAAGGGAGCAGTTCTTC. Translation: CASSLDGLAGGPGREQFF.

This clonotype was detected ten times or more. The chain recombines TRBV27 with TRBJ2-1; TRBD1 is a possible D gene (5 bases). V gave up 6 bases and J gave up 0 bases, with 12 bases separating them. The CDR3 is 15 residues long. Germline CDR1 is MNHEY and CDR2 is SMNVEV (reference sequence). The CDR3 loop reads CASSLGPSSYNEQFF. The CDR3 region has the DNA TGTGCCAGCAGCCTGGGGCCAAGCTCCTACAATGAGCAGTTCTTC.

The chain is built from TRBV4-2 and TRBJ2-1, with 7 positions matching TRBD2. CDR3 size: 16 residues. CDR1 and CDR2 from the germline V gene are LGHNA and YNFKEQ. Trimming cost V 0 bases and J 7 bases; bases outside gene matches: 9. CDR3 amino acids: CASSQDPAGDYNEQFF. The CDR3 coding sequence is TGTGCCAGCAGCCAAGATCCGGCGGGAGATTATAATGAGCAGTTCTTC.

This clonotype was recorded at least ten times. CDR3 nucleotides: TGTGCCAGCAGCTCCCCTGCCGGGACAGAGGCTGGAGAGACCCAGTACTTC. Translating it yields CASSSPAGTEAGETQYF. The chain combines TRBV11-2 with TRBJ2-5, with 7 bases fitting TRBD1. The V gene's germline CDR1 is SGHAT and CDR2 FQNNGV. Trimming at V came to 4 bases and at J to 4 bases, leaving 15 bases not matched to a gene. The CDR3 has 17 residues.

There are many counts of this clonotype. At one boundary the junction diverges from the germline segment, which might be a read error. The genes are TRBV2 and TRBJ2-7; TRBD2 might be the D (6 bases). This CDR3 is built from 15 residues. Germline V lookup: CDR1 SNHLY, CDR2 FYNNEI. DNA for the CDR3: TGTGCCAGCAGGGAAGACAACGGGGGACTCGGCGAGCAGTACTTC. It yields the protein CASREDNGGLGEQYF.

DNA for the CDR3: TGTGCCAGCAGGCCGGGGGGGACACGCGGCACTGAAGCTTTCTTT. The encoded protein is CASRPGGTRGTEAFF. The chain has TRBV7-9 and TRBJ1-1; possible D gene TRBD1, 6 bases. The CDR3 length is 15 residues. V was trimmed by 6 bases and J by 4 bases, leaving 18 bases between them. Germline CDR1 and CDR2: SEHNR and FQNEAQ (reference sequence).

This clonotype was observed at least ten times. The chain employs TRBV20-1 and TRBJ2-3; 7 bases line up with TRBD2. Trimming cost V 7 bases and J 3 bases; bases outside gene matches: 1. This CDR3 has 11 residues. Per germline, CDR1 DFQATT and CDR2 SNEGSKA (reference sequence). CDR3 nucleotide sequence: TGCAGTGAACTAGCGACAGATACGCAGTATTTT. Translating it yields CSELATDTQYF.

The chain carries TRBV10-3 and TRBJ2-3; TRBD2 is a possible D gene (6 bases). The germline V gene has CDR1 ENHRY and CDR2 SYGVKD. This CDR3 has 14 residues. Trimming took off 10 bases at V and 5 bases at J, with 19 bases between the two ends. This chain's CDR3 is CATTECGKGDTQYF. In DNA form, the CDR3 reads TGTGCCACTACCGAATGCGGGAAGGGAGATACGCAGTATTTT.

The chain employs TRBV6-1 and TRBJ1-5, with D perhaps TRBD1 (5 bases). Trimming removed 2 bases at V and 7 bases at J, with 9 bases between. This CDR3 spans 13 amino acids. The germline gives CDR1 MNHNS, CDR2 SASEGT. The CDR3 loop reads CASSESWGQPQHF. In DNA form, the CDR3 reads TGTGCCAGCAGTGAAAGTTGGGGGCAGCCCCAGCATTTT.

In this sample, this clonotype turned up many times. The chain carries TRBV2 and TRBJ2-3; D is ambiguous. Germline V gives CDR1 SNHLY, CDR2 FYNNEI. The V gene lost 4 bases and the J gene lost 2 bases, with 10 bases spanning the gap. CDR3 length equals 14 residues. Here the CDR3 reads CASSAERDTDTQYF. In nucleotides, the CDR3 is TGTGCCAGCAGTGCCGAGCGCGACACAGATACGCAGTATTTT.

The J gene is TRBJ2-3, the V gene TRBV5-1; 10 positions match TRBD2. Per germline, CDR1 SGHRS and CDR2 YFSETQ. J was trimmed by 0 bases and V by 1 base; bases with no gene match: 8. The CDR3 extends over 18 amino acids. The CDR3 bases are TGCGCCAGCAGCTTGTCTCCTCTAGCGGGAGATAGCACAGATACGCAGTATTTT. Protein product: CASSLSPLAGDSTDTQYF.

This clonotype occurred many times. The chain couples TRBV7-2 to TRBJ1-6; no clear D. V lost 2 bases and J lost 2, with 16 bases in between. The CDR3 is made up of 18 amino acids. Germline lookup yields CDR1 SGHTA and CDR2 FQGNSA. Here the CDR3 reads CASSLRSTRRPYNSPLHF. CDR3 nucleotide sequence: TGTGCCAGCAGCTTAAGGTCGACTAGGAGGCCCTATAATTCACCCCTCCACTTT.

This clonotype was counted ten times or more. The chain links TRBV2 to TRBJ2-7, with 8 bases that match TRBD2. The CDR3 consists of 13 residues. Trimming removed 6 bases from V and 2 bases from J; junction bases left unmatched: 3. From germline, CDR1 is SNHLY and CDR2 FYNNEI. The CDR3 coding sequence is TGTGCCAGCAGGAGACTAGCGACCTACGAGCAGTACTTC. This translates into CASRRLATYEQYF.